These 5 T cell receptor beta chains came from one sample sequenced in a study of shared clonotypes between healthy human individuals. Clones were sequenced by immunoSEQ multiplex PCR, and TCRdb holds only the in-frame ones, with some missing. The sample lists 2 million to 2.5 million clones, 90% to 95% occurring once. Sequencing was done on a sample of naive CD4+ T cells sorted from blood. Subset: CD45RA+ positively selected. These receptors were obtained from a man aged 18-30 years in good health.

The J gene is TRBJ2-7, the V gene TRBV4-1; the match to TRBD2 covers 9 bases. Germline V gene lookup returns CDR1 MGHRA and CDR2 YSYEKL. Trimming took 1 base from V and 0 from J; bases not matched to a gene: 7. The CDR3 covers 17 residues. The CDR3 reads CASSQAGLAGSSYEQYF. The CDR3 region has the DNA TGCGCCAGCAGCCAAGCGGGGCTAGCGGGAAGCTCCTACGAGCAGTACTTC.

The chain carries TRBV2 and TRBJ2-5; perhaps TRBD1 as D (6 bases). Germline loops: CDR1 SNHLY, CDR2 FYNNEI. The CDR3 is 13 amino acids. The V end lost 5 bases, the J end lost 4 bases, and 11 bases lay between the germline ends. CDR3 sequence reads: CASSTQGGETQYF. DNA for the CDR3: TGTGCCAGCAGTACCCAAGGGGGAGAGACCCAGTACTTC.

The chain joins TRBV6-5 to TRBJ2-3; TRBD2 might be the D (7 bases). Trimming shortened V by 0 bases and J by 1 base, and 11 bases separated the two germline ends. The germline V gene encodes CDR1 MNHEY and CDR2 SVGAGI. This CDR3 is built from 16 residues. CDR3 region: CASSYSAGGRTDTQYF. The CDR3 nucleotides are TGTGCCAGCAGTTACTCGGCCGGGGGGCGCACAGATACGCAGTATTTT.

The chain is built from TRBV9 and TRBJ1-2, with 7 bases lining up with TRBD1. Trimming removed 4 bases from V and 4 bases from J; junction bases left unmatched: 10. CDR3 length: 15 residues. The V gene's germline CDR1 is SGDLS and CDR2 YYNGEE. The CDR3 reads CASSPSTGVSYGYTF. CDR3 coding DNA: TGTGCCAGCAGCCCATCAACAGGGGTGAGCTATGGCTACACCTTC.

J is TRBJ1-1 and V is TRBV5-1; 9 bases align to TRBD1. This CDR3 region has 15 residues. Germline V lookup: CDR1 SGHRS, CDR2 YFSETQ. The junction had 8 bases not matched to a gene; V was cut back by 4 bases and J by 4 bases. CDR3 protein: CASSATGGAGTEAFF. DNA for the CDR3: TGCGCCAGCAGCGCTACAGGGGGCGCGGGCACTGAAGCTTTCTTT.